This T cell receptor beta chain was identified during a study of monozygotic twins with inflammatory bowel disease. Per germline, CDR1 SQVTM and CDR2 ANQGSEA. The CDR3 spans 13 residues. From the 5' RACE reads, TCRdb lists one entry per CDR3 protein and no DNA. Here the sample table reports around 230,000 distinct CDR3 sequences. Material: blood. The clonotype originates from a human donor with ulcerative colitis or Crohn's disease, or a healthy co-twin of an affected twin (not recorded which). The chain joins TRBV29-1 to TRBJ1-1; the TCRdb D gene call, TRBD1, has no DNA to confirm it. The CDR3 is CSVQGRANTEAFF.